Each of the 22 T cell receptor beta chains below was sequenced from the same sample in a study of breast tumors, draining lymph nodes, adjacent tissues. MiXCR was run by TCRdb on the multiplex PCR reads, yielding one entry per CDR3 protein. The sample consists of about 200,000 distinct CDR3 sequences, roughly 31% of them appearing once. Samples came from axillary lymph nodes draining the breast cancer. Sequenced sample: axillary lymph node tissue. The receptors here all came from a female donor with breast cancer. Some clones in this sample may be carry-over from other donors' samples.

A remark on this clonotype: A much larger clone differs by one base, so this may be a read error. The chain couples TRBV5-1 to TRBJ2-5; 9 positions match TRBD2. Looked up from germline, CDR1 is SGHRS and CDR2 is YFSETQ. CDR3 length: 20 residues. The J segment lost 5 bases and the V segment lost 4 bases, leaving 24 bases of the junction unmatched. The DNA for the CDR3 is TGCGCCAGCAGCGCGTACAGGGGTACCGGGACTAGCCGGAGCTTGGAGACCCAGTACTTC. Protein product: CASSAYRGTGTSRSLETQYF.

This clonotype was seen ten or more times. CDR3 sequence: CAWSNRGRTDTQYF. The CDR3, as DNA: TGTGCCTGGAGTAACCGCGGACGCACAGATACGCAGTATTTT. This chain connects TRBV30 to TRBJ2-3; D remains unclear. Trimming pared 2 bases from V and 1 base from J, leaving 10 bases between. CDR3 size: 14 residues. Germline lookup yields CDR1 GTSNPN and CDR2 SVGIG (reference sequence).

This clonotype was recorded at least ten times. V usage is TRBV19 and J usage is TRBJ1-2; tentatively, D is TRBD1 (5 bases). Trimming left V 1 base short and J 4 bases short, with 13 bases between. CDR1 is LNHDA, CDR2 SQIVND, per germline (reference sequence). The CDR3 totals 15 residues. This CDR3 reads CASSIVGDRLYGYTF. The CDR3, as DNA: TGTGCCAGTAGTATAGTAGGTGACAGACTCTATGGCTACACCTTC.

This clonotype was found many times. The chain employs TRBV7-8 and TRBJ1-5; possible D gene TRBD1, 5 bases. This CDR3 is built from 15 residues. Germline CDR1 and CDR2: SGHVS and FQNEAQ. Trimming shortened V by 7 bases and J by 3 bases, and 16 bases separated the two germline ends. The CDR3 nucleotides are TGTGCCAGCACCCCCCGGGGCGGCTTCAATCAGCCCCAGCATTTT. Translation gives CASTPRGGFNQPQHF.

The sample holds a few counts of this clonotype. The chain carries TRBV28 and TRBJ2-1, with D unclear. The germline gives CDR1 MDHEN, CDR2 SYDVKM. The CDR3 consists of 11 residues. V dropped 2 bases and J dropped 9 bases, with 5 bases sitting between them. CDR3 coding DNA: TGTGCCAGCAGTTTACTGAGTGAGCAGTTCTTC. Its translation is CASSLLSEQFF.

Regarding this clonotype: An end of the junction differs from the germline gene, which may be a read error. The chain recombines TRBV20-1 with TRBJ1-6; D may be TRBD1 (5 bases). Germline values: CDR1 DFQATT, CDR2 SNEGSKA (reference sequence). The CDR3 spans 15 residues. CDR3 protein: CGARGTEGATSPLHF. CDR3 nucleotides: TGCGGTGCTAGAGGGACGGAAGGGGCCACTTCACCCCTCCACTTT.

To note about this clonotype: At one end the junction does not follow the germline gene, possibly because of a read error. The chain employs TRBV7-9 and TRBJ2-5; 8 bases match TRBD1. This CDR3 has 15 residues. Germline V gives CDR1 SEHNR, CDR2 FQNEAQ (reference sequence). CDR3 region: CASSTTAGGAKTQDF. CDR3 DNA: TGTGCCAGCAGTACAACGGCAGGGGGCGCGAAGACCCAGGACTTC.

This chain uses TRBV9 with TRBJ1-2; D unclear. The CDR3 totals 14 residues. The V and J ends lost 5 bases and 2 bases respectively, with 13 bases between them. Germline CDR1 reads SGDLS; CDR2 reads YYNGEE. CDR3 amino acids: CASRGPAENYGYTF. In DNA form, the CDR3 reads TGTGCCAGCAGGGGCCCCGCCGAGAACTATGGCTACACCTTC. Variable domain in full (rest from reference TRBV9 and TRBJ1-2): DSGVTQTPKHLITATGQRVTLRCSPRSGDLSVYWYQQSLDQGLQFLIQYYNGEERAKGNILERFSAQQFPDLHSELNLSSLELGDSALYFCASRGPAENYGYTFGSGTRLTVV.

The rearrangement joins TRBV20-1 to TRBJ1-1; the D is unclear. The V gene lost 0 bases and the J gene lost 5 bases, with 16 bases spanning the gap. The germline V gene has CDR1 DFQATT and CDR2 SNEGSKA (reference sequence). The CDR3 has 15 amino acids. The CDR3 loop reads CSARDPEVGGTEAFF. The CDR3, as DNA: TGCAGTGCTAGAGATCCCGAAGTTGGTGGGACTGAAGCTTTCTTT.

In this sample, this clonotype turned up many times. This chain connects TRBV20-1 to TRBJ2-5, with a possible D match to TRBD2 (6 bases). Germline-derived CDR1 and CDR2 are DFQATT and SNEGSKA (reference sequence). V lost 2 bases and J lost 2, with 15 bases in between. This CDR3 spans 15 amino acids. CDR3 sequence reads: CSARPSSAIQETQYF. In nucleotides, the CDR3 is TGCAGTGCTAGACCCTCTAGCGCCATACAAGAGACCCAGTACTTC.

This clonotype was found a few times. Sequence at one end of the junction differs from germline and may be a read error. The V call is TRBV6-5, the J call TRBJ2-5; 10 positions agree with TRBD1. CDR3 length equals 14 residues. CDR1 and CDR2 (germline): MNHEY, SVGAGI. CDR3 nucleotides: TGTGCCAGCAGTCCGACAGGGGGCCGGAAGACCCGGTACTTC. Translating it yields CASSPTGGRKTRYF.

Worth noting for this clonotype: This may arise from a read error, as a much more abundant clone is one base away. J is TRBJ1-2 and V is TRBV20-1, with D possibly matching TRBD1 (6 bases). The CDR3 runs 14 residues. With 2 bases removed from V and 7 bases from J, the gap between germline ends came to 17 bases. Germline V gene sequence: CDR1 DFQATT, CDR2 SNEGSKA (reference sequence). In DNA form, the CDR3 reads TGCAGTGCTAGAACCAGAACAGGGAGCTCTGGCTACACCTTC. Its translation is CSARTRTGSSGYTF.

This clonotype was seen only a few times. This rearrangement joins TRBV7-3 to TRBJ1-1; TRBD1 agrees at 11 bases. Germline CDR1 is SGHTA and CDR2 is FQGTGA. V lost 5 bases to trimming and J lost 10 bases; unmatched junction nucleotides: 9. CDR3 length equals 14 residues. The CDR3 reads CASSQGQGASVAFF. The DNA of the CDR3 is TGTGCCAGCAGCCAAGGACAGGGGGCAAGTGTAGCTTTCTTT.

The J gene is TRBJ1-1, the V gene TRBV4-1; no reliable D call. The V end lost 0 bases, the J end lost 1 base, and 6 bases lay between the germline ends. The germline V gene encodes CDR1 MGHRA and CDR2 YSYEKL. This CDR3 region has 14 residues. Here the CDR3 DNA reads TGCGCCAGCAGCCAAGAGTCCAGGAACACTGAAGCTTTCTTT. Amino acids: CASSQESRNTEAFF.

This chain uses TRBV29-1 with TRBJ1-6; maybe TRBD1 (6 bases). CDR1 and CDR2 from the germline V gene are SQVTM and ANQGSEA. V was clipped by 4 bases and J by 8 bases, with 12 bases between them. The CDR3 is 13 amino acids. Written as DNA, the CDR3 is TGCAGCGTTGCCCAGGGGTGGGATTCACCCCTCCACTTT. It specifies CSVAQGWDSPLHF.

This sequence joins TRBV28 and TRBJ1-5; 9 bases map to TRBD1. CDR3 length: 15 residues. Germline assignment: CDR1 MDHEN and CDR2 SYDVKM. J gave up 5 bases and V 5 bases, and 7 bases lay outside the gene matches. The CDR3 DNA reads TGTGCCAGCAGTCCCGGGACAGGGAGTTATCAGCCCCAGCATTTT. It translates to CASSPGTGSYQPQHF.

This clonotype occurred many times. The chain uses TRBV5-6 and TRBJ2-7; 9 bases are shared with TRBD2. With 3 bases clipped from V and 2 bases from J, the junction kept 6 bases outside the gene matches. This CDR3 has 15 residues. Germline values: CDR1 SGHDT, CDR2 YYEEEE. The CDR3 region has the DNA TGTGCCAGCAGCTCAGGGACTAGCCTAACCTACGAGCAGTACTTC. Translated: CASSSGTSLTYEQYF.

The chain joins TRBV10-3 to TRBJ1-6, with TRBD1 matching 7 bases. This CDR3 is 14 amino acids long. Germline V gene sequence: CDR1 ENHRY, CDR2 SYGVKD. The junction had 12 bases not matched to a gene; V was cut back by 10 bases and J by 9 bases. The CDR3 sequence: CASRDAGTASPLHF. DNA of the CDR3: TGTGCCAGCAGAGACGCCGGGACAGCTTCACCCCTCCACTTT.

This chain uses TRBV29-1 with TRBJ2-7; 7 bases fit TRBD2. The length of the CDR3 is 11 residues. Per germline, CDR1 SQVTM and CDR2 ANQGSEA. The J segment lost 5 bases and the V segment lost 7 bases, leaving 5 bases of the junction unmatched. CDR3 DNA: TGCAGCGGCGGGAGAAAAAACGAGCAGTACTTC. As protein: CSGGRKNEQYF.

This clonotype was seen only once. The chain couples TRBV9 to TRBJ1-1, with D uncertain. Germline-derived CDR1 and CDR2 are SGDLS and YYNGEE. The V and J ends lost 4 bases and 4 bases respectively, with 14 bases between them. This CDR3 is 14 amino acids long. CDR3 protein: CASSPFRGSTEAFF. The CDR3, as DNA: TGTGCCAGCAGCCCCTTCCGGGGAAGCACTGAAGCTTTCTTT.

This clonotype was picked up many times. The chain is built from TRBV19 and TRBJ1-3; D gene ambiguous. CDR1 is LNHDA, CDR2 SQIVND, per germline (reference sequence). V lost 9 bases to trimming and J lost 0 bases, with 3 bases between them. CDR3 length: 11 amino acids. The CDR3 DNA follows: TGTGCCAGCCTCTCTGGAAACACCATATATTTT. As protein: CASLSGNTIYF.

This clonotype occurred once. This chain links TRBV2 with TRBJ2-1; TRBD1 matches 9 bases. V lost 5 bases and J lost 2; bases outside the gene matches: 4. The CDR3 runs 15 residues. Germline loops: CDR1 SNHLY, CDR2 FYNNEI. The CDR3 coding sequence is TGTGCCAGCAGTAAGGACAGGGGAGCCTACAATGAGCAGTTCTTC. Protein product: CASSKDRGAYNEQFF.